The sequence of this T cell receptor beta chain was determined in a study of blood T cell repertoires in COVID-19. In the original workflow: For nucleated cells, counts were estimated from reference gene primer amplification. Here immunoSEQ multiplex PCR was the method, and the copy in TCRdb shows in-frame clones only, minus some. V and J calls and clone size are copied from that table; D and trimming were computed from the DNA. Counted here are tens of thousands of clones, roughly 80% occurring once; the ten biggest clones make up around 4.8%. Germline assignment: CDR1 SEHNR and CDR2 FQNEAQ (reference sequence). The CDR3 contains 13 residues. Trimming took off 1 base at V and 4 bases at J, with 7 bases between the two ends.

The rearrangement joins TRBV7-9 to TRBJ1-1; unclear D gene. Sequences were obtained from peripheral blood. This clonotype was sampled from an older man with COVID-19, enrolled during active disease. CDR3 bases: TGTGCCAGCAGCTTAGGGGCGTTCACTGAAGCTTTCTTT. This codes for CASSLGAFTEAFF.